One sample yielded the 21 T cell receptor beta chains listed below, sequenced in a study of T cell responses to AZD1222 COVID-19 vaccine. Assay: immunoSEQ multiplex PCR; the TCRdb copy retains only in-frame clones and omits some. Among 150,000 to 200,000 clones listed, approximately 94% were seen once. Material: peripheral blood, obtained on day 0 of AZD1222 vaccination. The receptors were gathered from an adult in good health.

The V and J genes are TRBV30 and TRBJ2-5, with a possible D match to TRBD1 (6 bases). In germline, CDR1 is GTSNPN, CDR2 SVGIG (reference sequence). Trimming left V 5 bases short and J 5 bases short, with 24 bases between. The CDR3 extends over 16 amino acids. CDR3 nucleotide sequence: TGTGCCTGGCAAGCCGGGTGGGACCCGAGGGGGGAGACCCAGTACTTC. It codes for CAWQAGWDPRGETQYF. The whole variable domain, remainder taken from reference TRBV30 and TRBJ2-5, is SQTIHQWPATLVQPVGSPLSLECTVEGTSNPNLYWYRQAAGRGLQLLFYSVGIGQISSEVPQNLSASRPQDRQFILSSKKLLLSDSGFYLCAWQAGWDPRGETQYFGPGTRLLVL.

A single count supports this clone. The chain has TRBV5-1 and TRBJ2-3, with 9 positions matching TRBD1. Germline V gene sequence: CDR1 SGHRS, CDR2 YFSETQ. There are 19 residues in the CDR3. V gave up 4 bases and J gave up 2 bases; unmatched junction bases: 17. The CDR3 sequence is CASSRARQGVADPTDTQYF. CDR3 bases: TGCGCCAGCAGCCGGGCAAGACAGGGGGTGGCGGACCCCACAGATACGCAGTATTTT.

The rearrangement joins TRBV19 to TRBJ2-3; possible D gene TRBD2, 5 bases. V dropped 4 bases and J dropped 2 bases, with 13 bases sitting between them. CDR1 and CDR2 from the germline V gene are LNHDA and SQIVND (reference sequence). There are 15 residues in the CDR3. The CDR3 DNA follows: TGTGCCAGTAGTAGGGTAGAGACTAACACAGATACGCAGTATTTT. Translated, it gives CASSRVETNTDTQYF.

The chain recombines TRBV11-3 with TRBJ1-2; 9 bases agree with TRBD1. This CDR3 spans 15 amino acids. After removal of 5 bases from V and 6 bases from J, the junction contained 10 bases not matched to a gene. Looked up from germline, CDR1 is SGHNT and CDR2 is YENEEA. CDR3 sequence reads: CASSGRDRAPNGYTF. The CDR3 DNA reads as TGTGCCAGCAGCGGCCGGGACAGGGCCCCCAATGGCTACACCTTC. The variable domain in full, completed from reference TRBV11-3 and TRBJ1-2, reads EAGVVQSPRYKIIEKKQPVAFWCNPISGHNTLYWYLQNLGQGPELLIRYENEEAVDDSQLPKDRFSAERLKGVDSTLKIQPAELGDSAVYLCASSGRDRAPNGYTFGSGTRLTVV.

The rearrangement joins TRBV19 to TRBJ2-2, with D hard to call. Deletions cut 7 bases from V and 7 bases from J, with 10 bases between. The CDR3 has 12 amino acids. Germline CDR1 reads LNHDA; CDR2 reads SQIVND (reference sequence). The chain's CDR3 is CASTREHGELFF. The CDR3, as DNA: TGTGCCAGTACTAGGGAACACGGGGAGCTGTTTTTT.

J is TRBJ2-3 and V is TRBV7-2; D unclear. This CDR3 region has 15 residues. Germline values: CDR1 SGHTA, CDR2 FQGNSA. V was trimmed by 4 bases and J by 1 base, leaving 12 bases between them. The CDR3 sequence is CASSSERWGTDTQYF. The CDR3, as DNA: TGTGCCAGCAGCTCTGAGAGGTGGGGCACAGATACGCAGTATTTT.

The rearrangement links TRBV28 to TRBJ1-4; D is undetermined. This CDR3 has 16 amino acids. Germline V gives CDR1 MDHEN, CDR2 SYDVKM. With 4 bases removed from V and 1 base from J, the gap between germline ends came to 13 bases. The CDR3 nucleotides read TGTGCCAGCAGTTCCCCCTGGACGGAAACTAATGAAAAACTGTTTTTT. Translated, it gives CASSSPWTETNEKLFF.

This sequence joins TRBV4-2 and TRBJ2-1; D ambiguous. CDR1 is LGHNA and CDR2 is YNFKEQ in the germline V gene. V lost 2 bases and J 12 bases, leaving 14 bases between the germline ends. The length of the CDR3 is 13 residues. The CDR3 region is CASSQPEDIGQFF. CDR3 DNA sequence: TGTGCCAGCAGCCAACCTGAGGATATCGGGCAGTTCTTC.

V usage is TRBV11-3 and J usage is TRBJ2-3; weak D call: TRBD2 (6 bases). The CDR3 has 12 amino acids. V was trimmed by 3 bases and J by 6 bases, leaving 7 bases between them. Germline-derived CDR1 and CDR2 are SGHNT and YENEEA. The CDR3 loop is CASSLEGDTQYF. The CDR3 DNA reads TGTGCCAGCAGCTTGGAGGGCGATACGCAGTATTTT.

This clone was seen a single time. CDR3 residues: CASSSTGVRNQPQHF. CDR3 nucleotide sequence: TGTGCCAGCAGTTCGACAGGGGTGCGCAATCAGCCCCAGCATTTT. This sequence joins TRBV28 and TRBJ1-5; 8 bases are shared with TRBD1. V lost 4 bases to trimming and J lost 2 bases; unmatched junction nucleotides: 4. Germline lookup yields CDR1 MDHEN and CDR2 SYDVKM. CDR3 length: 15 residues.

The rearrangement joins TRBV27 to TRBJ2-7; possibly TRBD1 or TRBD2 for D (5 bases each). V was cut by 5 bases and J by 4 bases, with 15 bases left in between. The CDR3 is 14 residues long. CDR1 and CDR2 (germline): MNHEY, SMNVEV (reference sequence). The CDR3 DNA follows: TGTGCCAGCAGTCCCCGGGGCAGTACGTACGAGCAGTACTTC. It yields the protein CASSPRGSTYEQYF.

The V gene is TRBV19, the J gene TRBJ2-5; the match to TRBD2 covers 9 bases. Trimming took 4 bases from V and 1 from J; bases not matched to a gene: 10. CDR3 length: 17 residues. Germline CDR1 reads LNHDA; CDR2 reads SQIVND (reference sequence). The DNA for the CDR3 is TGTGCCAGTAGTAACCTCGGCTTAGCGGGAGCCCAAGAGACCCAGTACTTC. The encoded protein is CASSNLGLAGAQETQYF.

The V call is TRBV7-9, the J call TRBJ1-1; 7 positions agree with TRBD1. The CDR3 is 15 residues long. Trimming took 4 bases from V and 0 from J; bases not matched to a gene: 5. CDR1 SEHNR and CDR2 FQNEAQ come from the germline V gene (reference sequence). This CDR3 reads CASSSQGGMNTEAFF. CDR3 DNA: TGTGCCAGCAGCTCCCAGGGGGGGATGAACACTGAAGCTTTCTTT. The full variable domain, in which reference TRBV7-9 and TRBJ1-1 provide the parts outside the CDR3, is DTGVSQNPRHKITKRGQNVTFRCDPISEHNRLYWYRQTLGQGPEFLTYFQNEAQLEKSRLLSDRFSAERPKGSFSTLEIQRTEQGDSAMYLCASSSQGGMNTEAFFGQGTRLTVV.

The V and J genes are TRBV10-3 and TRBJ2-1, with 9 bases identical to TRBD2. The CDR3 is 14 amino acids. The ends lost 3 bases at V and 5 bases at J; junction bases unmatched: 2. Looked up from germline, CDR1 is ENHRY and CDR2 is SYGVKD. The DNA for the CDR3 is TGTGCCATCAGTGAAGCGGGGGGAAACAATGAGCAGTTCTTC. It translates to CAISEAGGNNEQFF.

The chain links TRBV9 to TRBJ2-3, with 8 bases lining up with TRBD2. Unmatched junction bases numbered 5, after V lost 0 bases and J lost 2 bases. The germline CDR1 and CDR2 sequences are SGDLS and YYNGEE. This CDR3 has 16 amino acids. The CDR3 loop reads CASSVGLAGITDTQYF. In nucleotides, the CDR3 is TGTGCCAGCAGCGTAGGGTTAGCGGGAATCACAGATACGCAGTATTTT.

The chain carries TRBV11-2 and TRBJ2-7; the D is unclear. This CDR3 region has 14 residues. Looked up from germline, CDR1 is SGHAT and CDR2 is FQNNGV. V shed 1 base and J shed 2 bases, with 9 bases lying between them. CDR3 coding DNA: TGTGCCAGCAGCTTAGGGTCGGGCACCTACGAGCAGTACTTC. It codes for CASSLGSGTYEQYF.

V usage is TRBV29-1 and J usage is TRBJ1-2; D is perhaps TRBD1 (6 bases). This CDR3 has 13 amino acids. V was shortened by 5 bases and J by 4 bases, with 14 bases between the two germline ends. The germline gives CDR1 SQVTM, CDR2 ANQGSEA. This chain's CDR3 is CSVRQGSLYGYTF. CDR3 DNA: TGCAGCGTTCGGCAGGGGTCCCTCTATGGCTACACCTTC.

J is TRBJ2-3 and V is TRBV10-3; 7 bases agree with TRBD1. Germline values: CDR1 ENHRY, CDR2 SYGVKD. The CDR3 spans 15 residues. Germline trimming cut 4 bases from V and 2 bases from J; bases unmatched to any gene: 6. In nucleotides, the CDR3 is TGTGCCATCAGTGCCGCGACAGGGCTCACAGATACGCAGTATTTT. It encodes CAISAATGLTDTQYF.

The CDR3 DNA is TGTGCCAGCAGCCCAAGGGGTATGAATAATATAAACTATGGCTACACCTTC. Amino acid sequence: CASSPRGMNNINYGYTF. The chain recombines TRBV11-2 with TRBJ1-2, with a possible D match to TRBD1 (5 bases). The CDR3 totals 17 residues. Trimming removed 5 bases at V and 2 bases at J, with 21 bases between. Germline V CDR1 and CDR2: SGHAT, FQNNGV.

Turning to this clone: Relative to the germline gene, one junction end is altered; a read error may explain this. The V call is TRBV7-7, the J call TRBJ2-5; TRBD2 might be the D (5 bases). The CDR3 is made up of 14 amino acids. Germline values: CDR1 SSHAT, CDR2 FNYEAQ (reference sequence). The CDR3 sequence is CASSSRAEQETQYF. In DNA, the CDR3 is TGTGCTAGCAGCTCTAGAGCGGAACAAGAGACCCAGTACTTC.

The chain links TRBV30 to TRBJ2-7; 11 positions match TRBD2. The CDR3 loop spans 15 amino acids. Germline loops: CDR1 GTSNPN, CDR2 SVGIG (reference sequence). Losses at the gene ends were 0 bases for V and 5 bases for J; bases not matched to a gene: 6. CDR3 protein: CAWSVRTSGWNEQYF. The CDR3 nucleotides read TGTGCCTGGAGTGTTAGGACTAGCGGGTGGAACGAGCAGTACTTC.